Following are 29 T cell receptor beta chains from one sample sequenced in a study of OX40 agonist ivuxolimab in advanced cancers. This table comes from immunoSEQ multiplex PCR, and its TCRdb copy is limited to in-frame clones, with some not included. The sample lists under 85,000 clones, 75% to 85% occurring once. Sequenced here: CD4+ or CD8+ T cells sorted from blood, sampled in a trial of the OX40 agonist ivuxolimab. These receptors were obtained from an adult with an advanced solid tumor such as melanoma, head and neck, liver or kidney cancer.

This clone was seen repeatedly, ten times or more. The rearrangement links TRBV14 to TRBJ2-1; 11 bases line up with TRBD2. The CDR3 extends over 17 amino acids. Germline V CDR1 and CDR2: SGHDN, FVKESK. V was clipped by 1 base and J by 9 bases; unmatched bases: 11. The CDR3 region is CASSQVRTSGGLGEQFF. The CDR3 DNA reads as TGTGCCAGCAGCCAAGTGAGAACTAGCGGGGGCTTGGGTGAGCAGTTCTTC.

This clone was seen more than once but under ten times. The V gene is TRBV19, the J gene TRBJ2-3; TRBD2 agrees at 13 bases. Trimming removed 5 bases from V and 7 bases from J; junction bases left unmatched: 6. Germline V gene sequence: CDR1 LNHDA, CDR2 SQIVND (reference sequence). The CDR3 totals 15 residues. CDR3 sequence (DNA): TGTGCCAGTAGTCAAGGGACTAGCGGGAAGAATACGCAGTATTTT. Its translation: CASSQGTSGKNTQYF.

The chain has TRBV6-1 and TRBJ2-1; D call uncertain. Germline CDR1 and CDR2: MNHNS and SASEGT. The V end lost 8 bases, the J end lost 7 bases, and 12 bases lay between the germline ends. This CDR3 spans 12 amino acids. CDR3 loop: CASSRLWNEQFF. The CDR3 region has the DNA TGTGCCAGCTCGAGGCTCTGGAATGAGCAGTTCTTC.

This clone was seen only a few times. The V gene is TRBV18, the J gene TRBJ1-1; D is perhaps TRBD1 (5 bases). Trimming removed 8 bases from V and 1 base from J, with 20 bases in between. This CDR3 has 16 amino acids. Per the germline V gene, CDR1 is KGHSH and CDR2 is LQKENI. CDR3: CASTTSLLRGNTEAFF. The CDR3 bases are TGTGCCAGCACTACGTCCCTACTGAGGGGGAACACTGAAGCTTTCTTT.

This chain connects TRBV7-8 to TRBJ2-7; TRBD1 matches at 8 bases. Per germline, CDR1 SGHVS and CDR2 FQNEAQ. J was trimmed by 3 bases and V by 5 bases; bases with no gene match: 6. The CDR3 has 14 amino acids. Here the CDR3 reads CASSPPGQDYEQYF. The CDR3, as DNA: TGTGCCAGCAGCCCACCGGGACAGGACTACGAGCAGTACTTC. The full variable domain, completed using reference TRBV7-8 and TRBJ2-7, is GAGVSQSPRYKVAKRGQDVALRCDPISGHVSLFWYQQALGQGPEFLTYFQNEAQLDKSGLPSDRFFAERPEGSVSTLKIQRTQQEDSAVYLCASSPPGQDYEQYFGPGTRLTVT.

The chain joins TRBV7-9 to TRBJ1-6; D remains unclear. Germline V gene lookup returns CDR1 SEHNR and CDR2 FQNEAQ (reference sequence). This CDR3 has 15 residues. The V and J ends lost 5 bases and 5 bases respectively, with 13 bases between them. The CDR3 DNA sequence: TGTGCCAGCAGCCCCGCGAGGCGTAATAATTCACCCCTCCACTTT. The encoded protein is CASSPARRNNSPLHF.

The chain combines TRBV29-1 with TRBJ2-7; no clear D gene. The CDR3 runs to 11 residues. Germline V gives CDR1 SQVTM, CDR2 ANQGSEA. V was trimmed by 3 bases and J by 3 bases, leaving 6 bases between them. CDR3 residues: CSVEASYEQYF. CDR3 nucleotide sequence: TGCAGCGTTGAGGCCAGCTACGAGCAGTACTTC.

This rearrangement joins TRBV11-2 to TRBJ1-6, with TRBD1 as a possible D gene (5 bases). Germline V gives CDR1 SGHAT, CDR2 FQNNGV. This CDR3 contains 15 residues. The V end was cut by 2 bases, the J end by 15 bases, with 20 bases between. CDR3 region: CASSLSRDPVYRLHF. The CDR3 DNA follows: TGTGCCAGCAGCTTAAGCAGGGATCCGGTGTATCGCCTCCACTTT.

This clone turned up a few times. The chain has TRBV7-2 and TRBJ2-3, with 7 bases lining up with TRBD2. CDR1 SGHTA and CDR2 FQGNSA come from the germline V gene. CDR3 length equals 15 residues. V dropped 6 bases and J dropped 1; count of bases not matched to a gene: 7. In DNA form, the CDR3 reads TGTGCCAGCAGTATTCAGCGGGGACGCACAGATACGCAGTATTTT. Its translation: CASSIQRGRTDTQYF.

The chain recombines TRBV7-2 with TRBJ2-1; TRBD2 might be the D (6 bases). In germline, CDR1 is SGHTA, CDR2 FQGNSA. Trimming shortened V by 1 base and J by 12 bases, and 13 bases separated the two germline ends. This CDR3 is 13 amino acids long. The CDR3 region is CASSLGILAGQFF. The DNA for the CDR3 is TGTGCCAGCAGCTTAGGGATACTAGCAGGGCAGTTCTTC.

There are a few counts of this clone. The rearrangement uses TRBV7-2 and TRBJ2-7, with D unresolved. The V end lost 5 bases, the J end lost 7 bases, and 9 bases lay between the germline ends. The CDR3 spans 11 residues. Germline V gives CDR1 SGHTA, CDR2 FQGNSA. This chain's CDR3 is CASSLQKEQYF. In DNA form, the CDR3 reads TGTGCCAGCAGCCTCCAGAAGGAGCAGTACTTC.

The DNA of the CDR3 is TGTGCCAGCAGATTACAGGGACAATCCTACGAGCAGTACTTC. It yields the protein CASRLQGQSYEQYF. The genes are TRBV2 and TRBJ2-7; a possible D gene is TRBD1 (6 bases). The ends were cut back, 6 bases at V and 1 base at J, with 13 bases in the middle. Germline CDR1 and CDR2: SNHLY and FYNNEI. There are 14 residues in the CDR3.

This clone was recorded once. The gene calls are TRBV5-1 and TRBJ1-3; TRBD1 agrees at 9 bases. CDR1 is SGHRS, CDR2 YFSETQ, per germline. This CDR3 is built from 16 residues. V lost 4 bases and J lost 4; bases outside the gene matches: 9. The CDR3 region has the DNA TGCGCCAGCAGCCCCGAGGGACAGGGCTACGGAAACACCATATATTTT. Residues: CASSPEGQGYGNTIYF. Drawing the rest from reference TRBV5-1 and TRBJ1-3, the complete variable domain is KAGVTQTPRYLIKTRGQQVTLSCSPISGHRSVSWYQQTPGQGLQFLFEYFSETQRNKGNFPGRFSGRQFSNSRSEMNVSTLELGDSALYLCASSPEGQGYGNTIYFGEGSWLTVV.

This clone was picked up a small number of times. V gene TRBV19 combines with J gene TRBJ2-3; D not certain. The length of the CDR3 is 14 residues. Germline V gives CDR1 LNHDA, CDR2 SQIVND (reference sequence). V lost 6 bases to trimming and J lost 1 base, with 11 bases between them. The CDR3 sequence is CASRDGTRTDTQYF. As DNA, the CDR3 is TGTGCCAGTAGGGACGGAACTCGCACAGATACGCAGTATTTT.

J is TRBJ2-3 and V is TRBV27; possibly TRBD1 for D (6 bases). From germline, CDR1 is MNHEY and CDR2 SMNVEV (reference sequence). Trimming shortened V by 7 bases and J by 4 bases, and 15 bases separated the two germline ends. The CDR3 length is 14 residues. The CDR3 sequence is CASTRGGAADTQYF. The CDR3 nucleotides read TGTGCCAGCACCCGAGGGGGAGCGGCAGATACGCAGTATTTT.

The sample holds a few counts of this clone. The chain links TRBV27 to TRBJ1-1, with D unclear. There are 14 residues in the CDR3. CDR1 is MNHEY, CDR2 SMNVEV, per germline (reference sequence). Trimming took off 0 bases at V and 1 base at J, with 6 bases between the two ends. The CDR3 protein is CASSLSFPNTEAFF. As DNA, the CDR3 is TGTGCCAGCAGTTTATCCTTCCCGAACACTGAAGCTTTCTTT.

The chain employs TRBV4-3 and TRBJ2-3; 7 bases are shared with TRBD2. This CDR3 contains 16 residues. Germline CDR1 is LGHNA and CDR2 is YSLEER. With V trimmed by 1 base and J by 6 bases, 10 bases remained unmatched. As DNA, the CDR3 is TGCGCCAGCAGCCAAGTGGGAGGGGCCGCCATGGATACGCAGTATTTT. Encoded protein: CASSQVGGAAMDTQYF.

The chain carries TRBV5-5 and TRBJ2-7; D is undetermined. V was trimmed by 4 bases and J by 2 bases, leaving 13 bases between them. The CDR3 runs to 14 residues. The germline CDR1 and CDR2 sequences are SGHKS and YYEKEE (reference sequence). CDR3 bases: TGTGCCAGCAGCCGCACTTTTGGTCCCTACGAGCAGTACTTC. The encoded protein is CASSRTFGPYEQYF.

The genes are TRBV7-3 and TRBJ2-5; 9 bases are a match to TRBD2. The CDR3 sequence is 16 residues long. The V segment lost 1 base and the J segment 4 bases; nucleotides outside the gene matches: 7. Germline V gene data show CDR1 as SGHTA and CDR2 as FQGTGA. The CDR3 protein is CASSLNPSGNGETQYF. The CDR3 DNA reads as TGTGCCAGCAGCTTAAATCCTAGCGGGAATGGAGAGACCCAGTACTTC.

V gene TRBV13 combines with J gene TRBJ2-5, with D unclear. The CDR3 has 12 amino acids. Germline CDR1 and CDR2: PRHDT and FYEKMQ (reference sequence). V was shortened by 1 base and J by 4 bases, with 4 bases between the two germline ends. The CDR3 sequence: CASSLARETQYF. As DNA, the CDR3 is TGTGCCAGCAGCTTAGCACGAGAGACCCAGTACTTC.

The rearrangement links TRBV5-6 to TRBJ2-7; 9 nucleotides agree with TRBD1. The V and J ends lost 6 bases and 2 bases, in that order; junction bases with no gene match: 15. This CDR3 is built from 17 residues. Germline V gene sequence: CDR1 SGHDT, CDR2 YYEEEE. CDR3 region: CASTRPSGTGMTYEQYF. The DNA for the CDR3 is TGTGCCAGCACCCGCCCATCCGGGACAGGGATGACCTACGAGCAGTACTTC. Drawing the rest from reference TRBV5-6 and TRBJ2-7, the complete variable domain is DAGVTQSPTHLIKTRGQQVTLRCSPKSGHDTVSWYQQALGQGPQFIFQYYEEEERQRGNFPDRFSGHQFPNYSSELNVNALLLGDSALYLCASTRPSGTGMTYEQYFGPGTRLTVT.

The CDR3 reads CASSDGFEAFF. CDR3 DNA: TGCGCCAGCAGTGACGGTTTCGAAGCTTTCTTT. The rearrangement links TRBV10-1 to TRBJ1-1; D gene unclear. This CDR3 has 11 amino acids. V shed 3 bases and J shed 8 bases, with 7 bases lying between them. Germline CDR1 WNHNN, CDR2 SYGVQD (reference sequence).

This chain joins TRBV11-2 and TRBJ2-1, with 12 positions matching TRBD2. CDR1 SGHAT and CDR2 FQNNGV come from the germline V gene. The CDR3 totals 16 residues. V trimming: 6 bases; J trimming: 4 bases; junction bases outside the gene matches: 7. The CDR3 DNA follows: TGTGCCAGCAGTTCTCCGGGACTAGCGGGTTACAATGAGCAGTTCTTC. Protein: CASSSPGLAGYNEQFF.

The rearrangement uses TRBV18 and TRBJ2-7; TRBD1 matches at 7 bases. With V trimmed by 3 bases and J by 2 bases, 4 bases remained unmatched. Germline CDR1 KGHSH, CDR2 LQKENI. The CDR3 is 14 residues long. CDR3 region: CASSPRDSTYEQYF. The CDR3 nucleotides read TGTGCCAGCTCACCTCGGGACAGTACCTACGAGCAGTACTTC.

This chain links TRBV6-5 with TRBJ1-2; possibly TRBD1 for D (5 bases). V was shortened by 5 bases and J by 4 bases, with 17 bases between the two germline ends. This CDR3 comprises 15 residues. Looked up from germline, CDR1 is MNHEY and CDR2 is SVGAGI. CDR3 nucleotides: TGTGCCAGCAGTCGAACCGGGACCGGAGCCTATGGCTACACCTTC. Translation: CASSRTGTGAYGYTF.

The chain is built from TRBV27 and TRBJ2-3, with TRBD2 matching 12 bases. The CDR3 runs 17 residues. The V segment lost 1 base and the J segment 5 bases; nucleotides outside the gene matches: 7. The germline gives CDR1 MNHEY, CDR2 SMNVEV (reference sequence). The CDR3: CASSLFLAGGRVDTQYF. DNA for the CDR3: TGTGCCAGCAGTTTATTTCTAGCGGGGGGGCGGGTAGATACGCAGTATTTT.

The chain combines TRBV5-1 with TRBJ1-1; 8 nucleotides agree with TRBD1. Germline values: CDR1 SGHRS, CDR2 YFSETQ. Trimming at V came to 3 bases and at J to 1 base, leaving 5 bases not matched to a gene. CDR3 length: 15 amino acids. For the CDR3, the DNA is TGCGCCAGCAGCTACCAGGGGGCGGAGAACACTGAAGCTTTCTTT. Protein sequence: CASSYQGAENTEAFF.

This chain joins TRBV10-3 and TRBJ1-1; tentatively, D is TRBD1 (5 bases). CDR1 and CDR2 (germline): ENHRY, SYGVKD. CDR3 length: 12 amino acids. Trimming pared 6 bases from V and 3 bases from J, leaving 8 bases between. The CDR3 sequence is CAIRDIDTEAFF. For the CDR3, the DNA is TGTGCCATCAGGGACATAGACACTGAAGCTTTCTTT.

The rearrangement links TRBV7-3 to TRBJ2-3; 9 positions agree with TRBD2. Germline V gene lookup returns CDR1 SGHTA and CDR2 FQGTGA. The CDR3 loop spans 15 amino acids. Trimming cost V 5 bases and J 0 bases; bases outside gene matches: 3. The CDR3 reads CASSMTSGSTDTQYF. CDR3 nucleotide sequence: TGTGCCAGCAGCATGACTAGCGGCAGCACAGATACGCAGTATTTT.